The 5 T cell receptor beta chains in this list originate from one sample, sequenced in a study of human T cells and chemical hapten exposure (TCRdb year 2021). The sample's time point label, decoded: patch test 3, about 24 weeks after DPC sensitization. The intended sense of this specimen's treatment or condition label: therapeutic diphenylcyclopropenone sensitization with weekly scalp DPC. Library method: RACE. TCRdb shows the sequencer as NextSeq 500. The public sequencing data were trimmed at Q25 with fastp and processed into clonotypes with MiXCR by TCRdb, which kept only in-frame beta chains. Each record represents a unique CDR3 protein, reported with the most common genes and DNA among its rows. The sample table contains about 190,000 distinct CDR3 sequences; only one count was recorded for around 23% of them. The top ten clonotypes cover around 2.5% of the sample. Sample: whole blood, taken in connection with sensitization to the hapten diphenylcyclopropenone (DPC). Every receptor here comes from a woman aged 35 to 49 with alopecia areata. Some clones in this sample may be carry-over from other donors' samples.

This clonotype has just a few counts. The chain's CDR3 is CASSPQAGLVGEQYF. CDR3 DNA sequence: TGTGCCAGCAGCCCCCAGGCGGGACTAGTAGGCGAGCAGTACTTC. The chain uses TRBV7-2 and TRBJ2-7; TRBD2 matches at 8 bases. V lost 5 bases to trimming and J lost 6 bases; unmatched junction nucleotides: 12. CDR3 length equals 15 residues. The V gene's germline CDR1 is SGHTA and CDR2 FQGNSA.

This clonotype occurred many times. This chain links TRBV9 with TRBJ1-6, with unresolved D. This CDR3 is built from 15 residues. Trimming took 4 bases from V and 10 from J, leaving 18 bases between them. Germline CDR1 is SGDLS and CDR2 is YYNGEE. The CDR3 DNA sequence: TGTGCCAGCAGCTCCAACCGACCCGAACCCTCACCCCTCCACTTT. This codes for CASSSNRPEPSPLHF.

This clonotype was found a few times. The rearrangement links TRBV6-2 or TRBV6-3 to TRBJ2-1, with TRBD2 matching over 12 bases. V was clipped by 7 bases and J by 9 bases; unmatched bases: 10. Per germline, CDR1 MNHEY and CDR2 SVGEGT. The CDR3 totals 15 residues. In DNA, the CDR3 is TGTGCCAGCAACCAAGCGTCTAGCGGGAGGGCTGAGCAGTTCTTC. Protein: CASNQASSGRAEQFF.

There are a few counts of this clonotype. This chain links TRBV29-1 with TRBJ2-7; D possibly corresponds to TRBD1 (6 bases). Trimming removed 6 bases at V and 6 bases at J, with 18 bases between. Germline V gene sequence: CDR1 SQVTM, CDR2 ANQGSEA. This CDR3 is 13 amino acids long. The DNA for the CDR3 is TGCAGCGTCTCCGGGACACAGCTAGGCGAGCAGTACTTC. This codes for CSVSGTQLGEQYF.

This clonotype has a handful of counts. The chain uses TRBV4-3 and TRBJ1-2; 7 bases agree with TRBD1. The CDR3 runs 19 residues. Germline V gene sequence: CDR1 LGHNA, CDR2 YSLEER. The V and J ends lost 3 bases and 3 bases, in that order; junction bases with no gene match: 19. The CDR3 region is CASSHPTGLNEPGDYGYTF. The CDR3 region has the DNA TGCGCCAGCAGCCATCCGACAGGGTTGAATGAGCCGGGAGACTATGGCTACACCTTC.